The T cell receptor beta chain described here comes from a study of CXCR3-negative and CXCR3-positive naive CD8 T cells. Study-level results: Naive subsets did not differ in surface CD5, and TRB CDR3 properties served to infer TCR strength. Once cells were cryopreserved, CXCR3 expression went down partly, and most assays used fresh PBMCs. Relative to CXCR3-negative naive cells, CXCR3-positive naive cells had more hydrophobic TRB CDR3s. Sequencing showed both naive subsets with comparably high diversity, and memory CD8+ cells much lower.

Germline CDR1 and CDR2: MNHEY and SMNVEV (reference sequence). This CDR3 comprises 12 residues. The study made its TRB cDNA libraries by 5' RACE, adding UMI labels. TCRdb reprocessed the 5' RACE reads; each CDR3 protein has one entry and no DNA is given. The table lists approximately 96,000 distinct CDR3 sequences. A CD45RO-CCR7+CD27+CD95- phenotype identified naive CD8+ T cells. In regard to this clonotype: Its target is not known.

The TCR comes from a human donor in good health. Some clones in this sample may be carry-over from other donors' samples. V gene TRBV27 combines with J gene TRBJ2-4. What was sequenced was naive CXCR3+ CD8+ T cells from blood. The subset denotes: CD45RO-CCR7+CD27+CD95- naive CD8+ T cells expressing CXCR3 (TNR3+). The CDR3 spells CASSRVGNIQYF.